This T cell receptor beta chain is drawn from a study of CD8+CD57+ T cells in acquired aplastic anemia. For CDR3 and TCR beta VDJ profiling, genomic DNA was the template used. TCRdb re-called the reads with MiXCR, one entry per CDR3 protein. The table records about 180,000 distinct CDR3 sequences, under 55% of them present only once. At least ten counts were recorded for this clonotype. V was clipped by 3 bases and J by 6 bases; unmatched bases: 11. The CDR3 sequence is 16 residues long. The chain has TRBV12-3 or TRBV12-4 and TRBJ2-3; 8 nucleotides agree with TRBD1. The sequence derives from a human donor in good health. Material: sorted CD4+, CD8+, or CD8+CD57+ T cells (not recorded which) from PBMCs. The CDR3 is CASSFTKLTGVDTQYF. The CDR3 DNA sequence: TGTGCCAGCAGTTTTACCAAACTGACAGGGGTGGATACGCAGTATTTT.